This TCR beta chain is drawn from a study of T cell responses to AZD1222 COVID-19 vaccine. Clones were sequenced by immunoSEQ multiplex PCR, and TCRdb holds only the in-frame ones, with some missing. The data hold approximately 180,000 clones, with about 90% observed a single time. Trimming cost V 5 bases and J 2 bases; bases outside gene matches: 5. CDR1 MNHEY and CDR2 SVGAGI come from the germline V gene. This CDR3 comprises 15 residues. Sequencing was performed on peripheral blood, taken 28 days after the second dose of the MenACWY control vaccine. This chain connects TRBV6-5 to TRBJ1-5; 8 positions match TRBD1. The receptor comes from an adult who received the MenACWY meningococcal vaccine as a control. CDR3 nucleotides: TGTGCCAGCAGTCATTTGACAGGGGGCAATCAGCCCCAGCATTTT. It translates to CASSHLTGGNQPQHF.